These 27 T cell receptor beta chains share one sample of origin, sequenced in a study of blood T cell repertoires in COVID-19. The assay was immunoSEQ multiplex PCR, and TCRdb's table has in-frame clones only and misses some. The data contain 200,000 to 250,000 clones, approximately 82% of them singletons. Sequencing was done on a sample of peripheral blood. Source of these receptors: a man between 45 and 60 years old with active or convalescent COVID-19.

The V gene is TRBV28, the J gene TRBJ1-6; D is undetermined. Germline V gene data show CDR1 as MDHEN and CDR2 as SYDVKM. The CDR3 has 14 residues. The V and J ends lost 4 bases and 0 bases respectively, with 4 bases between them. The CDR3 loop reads CASSSFSYNSPLHF. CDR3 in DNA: TGTGCCAGCAGTTCGTTCTCCTATAATTCACCCCTCCACTTT.

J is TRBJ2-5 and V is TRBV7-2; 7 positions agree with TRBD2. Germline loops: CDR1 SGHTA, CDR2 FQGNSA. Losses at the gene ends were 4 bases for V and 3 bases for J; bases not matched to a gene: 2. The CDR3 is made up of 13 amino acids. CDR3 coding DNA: TGTGCCAGCAGCTGGGGGAGGGAAGAGACCCAGTACTTC. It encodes CASSWGREETQYF.

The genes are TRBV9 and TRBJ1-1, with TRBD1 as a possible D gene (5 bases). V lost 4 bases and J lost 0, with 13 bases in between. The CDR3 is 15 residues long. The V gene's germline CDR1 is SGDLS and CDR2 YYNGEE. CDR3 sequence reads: CASSPGGGMNTEAFF. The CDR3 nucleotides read TGTGCCAGCAGCCCTGGGGGGGGAATGAACACTGAAGCTTTCTTT.

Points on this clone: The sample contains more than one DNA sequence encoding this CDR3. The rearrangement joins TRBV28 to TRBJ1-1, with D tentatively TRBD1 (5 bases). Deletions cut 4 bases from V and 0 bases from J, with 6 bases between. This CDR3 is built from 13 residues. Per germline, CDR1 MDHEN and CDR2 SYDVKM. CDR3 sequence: CASSSGVNTEAFF. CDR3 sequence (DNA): TGTGCCAGCAGTTCGGGGGTGAACACTGAAGCTTTCTTT.

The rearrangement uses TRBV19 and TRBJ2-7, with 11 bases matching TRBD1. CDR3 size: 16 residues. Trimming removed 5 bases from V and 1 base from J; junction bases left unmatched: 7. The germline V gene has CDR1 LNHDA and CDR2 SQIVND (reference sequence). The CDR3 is CASSARGTGGSYEQYF. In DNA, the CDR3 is TGTGCCAGTAGTGCACGGGGGACAGGGGGTTCCTACGAGCAGTACTTC.

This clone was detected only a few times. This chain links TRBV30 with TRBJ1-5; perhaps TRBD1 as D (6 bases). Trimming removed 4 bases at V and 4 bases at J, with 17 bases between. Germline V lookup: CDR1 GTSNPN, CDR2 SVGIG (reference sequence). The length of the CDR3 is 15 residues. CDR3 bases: TGTGCCTGGACCCCGCGGGGGGCTTGGAATCAGCCCCAGCATTTT. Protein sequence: CAWTPRGAWNQPQHF.

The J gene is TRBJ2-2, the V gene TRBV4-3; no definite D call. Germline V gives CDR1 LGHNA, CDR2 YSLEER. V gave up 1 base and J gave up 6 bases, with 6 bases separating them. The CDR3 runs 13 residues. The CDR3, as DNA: TGCGCCAGCAGCCAAGCCCATCCCGGGGAGCTGTTTTTT. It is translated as CASSQAHPGELFF.

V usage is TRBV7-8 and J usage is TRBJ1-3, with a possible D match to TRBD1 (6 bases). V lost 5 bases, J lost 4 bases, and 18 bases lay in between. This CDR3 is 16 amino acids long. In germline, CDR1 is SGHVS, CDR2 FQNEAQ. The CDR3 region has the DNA TGTGCCAGCAGCCCCTTGGGGGGGGCGAGGGGAAACACCATATATTTT. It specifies CASSPLGGARGNTIYF.

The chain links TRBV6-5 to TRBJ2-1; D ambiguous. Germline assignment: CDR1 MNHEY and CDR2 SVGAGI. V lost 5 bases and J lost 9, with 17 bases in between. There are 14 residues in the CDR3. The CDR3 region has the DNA TGTGCCAGCAGTCATCTCTTTTCGGGTGCTGAGCAGTTCTTC. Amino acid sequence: CASSHLFSGAEQFF.

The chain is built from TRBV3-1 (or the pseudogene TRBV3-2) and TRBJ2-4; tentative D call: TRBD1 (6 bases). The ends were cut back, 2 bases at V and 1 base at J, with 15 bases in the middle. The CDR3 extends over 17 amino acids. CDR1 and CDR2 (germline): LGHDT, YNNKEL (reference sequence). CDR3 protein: CASSQFTGPGAKNIQYF. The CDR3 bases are TGTGCCAGCAGCCAATTTACAGGGCCGGGGGCCAAAAACATTCAGTACTTC.

CDR3 nucleotide sequence: TGTGCCAGCTCACCGCCCCCGGCGGGGTACACAGATACGCAGTATTTT. Encoded protein: CASSPPPAGYTDTQYF. This sequence joins TRBV18 and TRBJ2-3, with D possibly matching TRBD2 (6 bases). Per germline, CDR1 KGHSH and CDR2 LQKENI. The length of the CDR3 is 16 residues. V was pared by 3 bases and J by 2 bases, with 15 bases between.

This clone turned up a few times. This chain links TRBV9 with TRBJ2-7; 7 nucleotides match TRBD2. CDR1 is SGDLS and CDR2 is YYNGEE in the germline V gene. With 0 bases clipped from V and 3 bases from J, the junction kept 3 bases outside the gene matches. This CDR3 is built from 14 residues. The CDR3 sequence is CASSVAPSGYEQYF. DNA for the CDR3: TGTGCCAGCAGCGTAGCCCCTAGCGGCTACGAGCAGTACTTC.

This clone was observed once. This CDR3 reads CASNPGLGLNEQFF. DNA for the CDR3: TGCGCCAGCAACCCGGGACTAGGGCTGAATGAGCAGTTCTTC. This chain connects TRBV5-1 to TRBJ2-1; 8 positions agree with TRBD2. The V and J ends lost 6 bases and 7 bases, in that order; junction bases with no gene match: 9. CDR1 SGHRS and CDR2 YFSETQ come from the germline V gene. The CDR3 spans 14 residues.

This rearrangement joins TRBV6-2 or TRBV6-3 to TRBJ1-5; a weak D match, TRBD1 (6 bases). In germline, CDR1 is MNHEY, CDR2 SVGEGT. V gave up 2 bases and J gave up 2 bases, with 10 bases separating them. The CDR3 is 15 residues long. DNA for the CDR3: TGTGCCAGCAGTTACGTCAGGGGAGGCAATCAGCCCCAGCATTTT. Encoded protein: CASSYVRGGNQPQHF.

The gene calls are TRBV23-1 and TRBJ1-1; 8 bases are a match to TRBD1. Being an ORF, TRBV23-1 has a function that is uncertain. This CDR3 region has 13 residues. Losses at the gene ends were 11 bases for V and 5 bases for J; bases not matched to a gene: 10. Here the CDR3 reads CAGDRWALTEAFF. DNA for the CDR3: TGCGCCGGGGACAGGTGGGCCCTTACTGAAGCTTTCTTT.

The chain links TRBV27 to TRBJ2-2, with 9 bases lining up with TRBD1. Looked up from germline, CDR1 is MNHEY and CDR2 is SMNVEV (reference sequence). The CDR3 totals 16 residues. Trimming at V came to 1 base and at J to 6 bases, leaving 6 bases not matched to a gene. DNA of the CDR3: TGTGCCAGCAGTTTATTGACAGGGGGGGTGTCCGGGGAGCTGTTTTTT. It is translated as CASSLLTGGVSGELFF.

CDR3 sequence reads: CASRGKTGGGEKLFF. DNA for the CDR3: TGTGCCAGCAGAGGGAAGACAGGGGGGGGCGAAAAACTGTTTTTT. V usage is TRBV2 and J usage is TRBJ1-4; 9 bases fit TRBD1. J was trimmed by 8 bases and V by 6 bases; bases with no gene match: 10. This CDR3 region has 15 residues. Per the germline V gene, CDR1 is SNHLY and CDR2 is FYNNEI.

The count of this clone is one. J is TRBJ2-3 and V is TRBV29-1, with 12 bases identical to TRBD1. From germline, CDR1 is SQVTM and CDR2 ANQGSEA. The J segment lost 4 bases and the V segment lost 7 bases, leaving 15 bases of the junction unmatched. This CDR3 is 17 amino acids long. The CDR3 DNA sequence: TGCAGCGCCACCGGGACAGGGGGCGCAGGGGGCCCAGATACGCAGTATTTT. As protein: CSATGTGGAGGPDTQYF.

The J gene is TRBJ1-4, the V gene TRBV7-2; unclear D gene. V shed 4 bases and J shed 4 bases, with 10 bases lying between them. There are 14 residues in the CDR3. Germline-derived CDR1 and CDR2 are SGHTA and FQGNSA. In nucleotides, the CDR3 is TGTGCCAGCAGCTGGGGAGGCGGTAATGAAAAACTGTTTTTT. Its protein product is CASSWGGGNEKLFF.

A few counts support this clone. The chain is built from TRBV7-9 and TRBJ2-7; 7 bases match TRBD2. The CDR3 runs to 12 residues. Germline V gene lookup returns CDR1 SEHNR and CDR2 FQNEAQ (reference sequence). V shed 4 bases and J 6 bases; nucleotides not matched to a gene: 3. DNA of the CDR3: TGTGCCAGCAGCTCCCGACTAGCCGAGCAGTACGTC. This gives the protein CASSSRLAEQYV.

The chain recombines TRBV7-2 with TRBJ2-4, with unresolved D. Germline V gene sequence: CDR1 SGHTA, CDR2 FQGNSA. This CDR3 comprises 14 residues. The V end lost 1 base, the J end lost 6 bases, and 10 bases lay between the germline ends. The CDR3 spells CASSLGASLNIQYF. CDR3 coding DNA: TGTGCCAGCAGCTTAGGAGCGTCGCTAAACATTCAGTACTTC. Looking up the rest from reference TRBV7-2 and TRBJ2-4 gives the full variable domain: GAGVSQSPSNKVTEKGKDVELRCDPISGHTALYWYRQSLGQGLEFLIYFQGNSAPDKSGLPSDRFSAERTGGSVSTLTIQRTQQEDSAVYLCASSLGASLNIQYFGAGTRLSVL.

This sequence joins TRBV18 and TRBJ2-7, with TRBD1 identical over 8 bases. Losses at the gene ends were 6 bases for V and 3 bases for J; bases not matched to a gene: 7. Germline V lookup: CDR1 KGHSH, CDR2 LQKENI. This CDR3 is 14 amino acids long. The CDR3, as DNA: TGTGCCAGCTCTTCACAGGGGGAGCGCTACGAGCAGTACTTC. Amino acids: CASSSQGERYEQYF.

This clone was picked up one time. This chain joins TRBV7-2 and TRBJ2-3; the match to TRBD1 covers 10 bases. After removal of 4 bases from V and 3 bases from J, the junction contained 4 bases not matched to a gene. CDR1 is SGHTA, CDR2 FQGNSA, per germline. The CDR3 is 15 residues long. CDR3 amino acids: CASSSRTGGTDTQYF. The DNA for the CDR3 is TGTGCCAGCAGCTCCCGGACAGGGGGGACAGATACGCAGTATTTT.

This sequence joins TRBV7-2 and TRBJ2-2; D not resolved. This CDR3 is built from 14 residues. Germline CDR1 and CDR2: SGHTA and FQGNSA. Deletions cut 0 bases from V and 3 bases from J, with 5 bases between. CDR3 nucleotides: TGTGCCAGCAGCTTAGCACAGTACACCGGGGAGCTGTTTTTT. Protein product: CASSLAQYTGELFF.

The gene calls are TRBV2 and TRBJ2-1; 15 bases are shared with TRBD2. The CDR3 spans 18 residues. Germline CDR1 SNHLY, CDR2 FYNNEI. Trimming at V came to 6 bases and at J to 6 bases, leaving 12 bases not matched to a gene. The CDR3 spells CASSFGLAGGIGGNEQFF. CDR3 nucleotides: TGTGCCAGCAGCTTTGGACTAGCGGGAGGGATAGGGGGCAATGAGCAGTTCTTC.

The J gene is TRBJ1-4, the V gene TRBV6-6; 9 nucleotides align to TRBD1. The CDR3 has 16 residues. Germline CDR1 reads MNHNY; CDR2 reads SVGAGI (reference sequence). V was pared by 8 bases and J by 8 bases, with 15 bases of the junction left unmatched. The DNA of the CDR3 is TGTGCCAGCTTTTCATACGGGGGACAGGGTACGGAAAAACTGTTTTTT. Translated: CASFSYGGQGTEKLFF.

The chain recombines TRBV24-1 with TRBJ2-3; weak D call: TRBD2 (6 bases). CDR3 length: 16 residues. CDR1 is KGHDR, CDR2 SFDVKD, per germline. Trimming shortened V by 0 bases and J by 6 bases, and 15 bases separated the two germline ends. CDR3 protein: CATSDLGNGRTDTQYF. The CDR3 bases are TGTGCCACCAGTGATTTGGGAAATGGGAGGACGGATACGCAGTATTTT.